The rows below give T cell receptor beta chains drawn from one sample of a study of identical twins. TCRdb independently ran MiXCR on the 5' RACE reads; one entry per CDR3 protein. The sample consists of more than 600,000 distinct CDR3 sequences, roughly 18% of them appearing once. This same sample was also taken into another study, of T cells expressing NK-cell markers.

What was sequenced was PBMCs. All receptors come from a woman aged 18-29 years in good health. The CDR3 runs from the conserved cysteine through the conserved F or W. D genes are given only for firm matches. Size values are once, few and many counts, or a class for expanded clones, and some rows have none.

abundance | j_gene | v_gene | d_gene | CDR3aa | CDR3nt
- | TRBJ2-5 | TRBV20-1 | - | CSARKGARGETQYF | TGCAGTGCCAGGAAGGGAGCCCGAGGAGAGACCCAGTACTTC
many | TRBJ2-5 | TRBV5-1 | TRBD2 | CASSLGRGGQETQYF | TGCGCCAGCAGCTTGGGTCGGGGGGGCCAGGAGACCCAGTACTTC
- | TRBJ2-7 | TRBV11-3 | TRBD1 | CASSPAWTGAYEQYF | TGTGCCAGCAGCCCGGCGTGGACAGGGGCGTACGAGCAGTACTTC
- | TRBJ2-3 | TRBV29-1 | TRBD2 | CSVFLAGADTQYF | TGCAGCGTGTTCCTAGCGGGGGCAGATACGCAGTATTTT
few | TRBJ2-2 | TRBV6-2/TRBV6-3 | - | CATKGGGNTGELFF | TGTGCCACTAAAGGTGGCGGGAACACCGGGGAGCTGTTTTTT
- | TRBJ1-6 | TRBV6-5 | - | CASSYENSPLHF | TGTGCCAGCAGTTACGAGAATTCACCCCTCCACTTT
- | TRBJ2-1 | TRBV5-1 | TRBD1 | CASGARTGYFAFYNEQFF | TGCGCCAGCGGGGCGAGGACAGGGTATTTTGCCTTCTACAATGAGCAGTTCTTC
many | TRBJ1-5 | TRBV9 | - | CASSVGSNQPQHF | TGTGCCAGCAGCGTAGGGAGCAATCAGCCCCAGCATTTT
few | TRBJ2-3 | TRBV27 | - | CASRPNRGLSTDTQYF | TGTGCCAGCAGACCCAACCGGGGCCTTAGCACAGATACGCAGTATTTT
many | TRBJ2-1 | TRBV5-1 | TRBD2 | CASSYAGTSAYNEQFF | TGCGCCAGCAGTTACGCCGGGACTAGCGCTTACAATGAGCAGTTCTTC
few | TRBJ2-7 | TRBV7-9 | - | CASSLGLPGNTYEQYF | TGTGCCAGCAGCTTGGGTCTCCCAGGGAATACCTACGAGCAGTACTTC
- | TRBJ2-7 | TRBV20-1 | - | CSASPWGGGRYEQYF | TGCAGTGCTAGCCCTTGGGGGGGGGGCCGCTACGAGCAGTACTTC
many | TRBJ1-1 | TRBV12-3/TRBV12-4 | - | CASSPGARRAAEAFF | TGTGCCAGCAGCCCGGGGGCGCGTCGAGCAGCTGAAGCTTTCTTT
few | TRBJ2-1 | TRBV5-1 | TRBD2 | CASSREAGVSYNEQFF | TGCGCCAGCAGCCGGGAAGCGGGAGTGTCCTACAATGAGCAGTTCTTC
- | TRBJ1-1 | TRBV6-1 | TRBD1 | CASSDRQGRTEAFF | TGTGCCAGCAGTGACCGACAGGGTCGCACTGAAGCTTTCTTT
- | TRBJ1-5 | TRBV10-3 | TRBD1 | CAISDDRVAQPQHF | TGTGCCATCAGTGATGACAGGGTGGCTCAGCCCCAGCATTTT
few | TRBJ1-1 | TRBV7-9 | - | CASSSSQNTEAFF | TGTGCCAGCAGCTCGTCACAGAACACTGAAGCTTTCTTT
few | TRBJ2-3 | TRBV24-1 | TRBD2 | CATSGGTRGFTDTQYF | TGTGCCACCAGTGGGGGGACTAGAGGGTTTACAGATACGCAGTATTTT
many | TRBJ1-5 | TRBV12-3/TRBV12-4 | - | CASSPGDYSNQPQHF | TGTGCCAGCAGCCCAGGGGATTATAGCAATCAGCCCCAGCATTTT
once | TRBJ2-5 | TRBV7-8 | - | CASRREQTQYF | TGTGCCAGCCGCCGTGAGCAGACCCAGTACTTC
few | TRBJ2-5 | TRBV29-1 | - | CSVAQHQETQYF | TGCAGCGTTGCACAGCACCAAGAGACCCAGTACTTC
few | TRBJ2-1 | TRBV5-6 | - | CASSPTAGAYNEQFF | TGTGCCAGCAGCCCCACGGCCGGGGCCTACAATGAGCAGTTCTTC
few | TRBJ2-1 | TRBV12-5 | TRBD1 | CASGLAGQRTYNEQFF | TGTGCTAGTGGTTTGGCGGGACAGCGCACGTACAATGAGCAGTTCTTC
few | TRBJ1-3 | TRBV4-1 | - | CASSQEARRPGNTIYF | TGCGCCAGCAGCCAAGAGGCGCGGAGGCCTGGAAACACCATATATTTT
- | TRBJ2-7 | TRBV29-1 | - | CSVETGLHEQYF | TGCAGCGTTGAAACAGGGCTCCACGAGCAGTACTTC
few | TRBJ1-6 | TRBV21-1 | - | CASSNIATGKGSYNSPLHF | TGTGCCAGCAGCAACATAGCGACAGGGAAAGGGTCCTATAATTCACCCCTCCACTTT
- | TRBJ1-4 | TRBV29-1 | - | CSGFSGEKLFF | TGCAGCGGCTTTTCAGGGGAAAAACTGTTTTTT
- | TRBJ2-1 | TRBV19 | TRBD2 | CATVRVAGTSVYEQFF | TGTGCCACCGTCAGGGTAGCCGGGACTAGCGTCTATGAGCAGTTCTTC
few | TRBJ2-3 | TRBV20-1 | - | CSGTYTDTQYF | TGCAGTGGAACGTACACAGATACGCAGTATTTT
few | TRBJ2-7 | TRBV12-3/TRBV12-4 | - | CASSRTTGRSYEQYF | TGTGCCAGCAGCAGGACAACGGGACGGAGCTACGAGCAGTACTTC
many | TRBJ2-3 | TRBV7-6 | - | CASSSEGGDTQYF | TGTGCCAGCAGCTCGGAGGGAGGAGATACGCAGTATTTT
- | TRBJ2-1 | TRBV24-1 | - | CATSVQGPEQFF | TGTGCCACCAGTGTGCAGGGACCGGAGCAGTTCTTC
few | TRBJ1-5 | TRBV6-5 | - | CASSSTKGLPGPQHF | TGTGCCAGCAGTTCCACGAAGGGGCTCCCGGGGCCCCAGCATTTT
- | TRBJ2-5 | TRBV12-3/TRBV12-4 | - | CASLFQDSEETQYF | TGTGCCAGCCTATTTCAGGACAGCGAAGAGACCCAGTACTTC
many | TRBJ2-1 | TRBV12-3/TRBV12-4 | - | CASSLRGSYNEQFF | TGTGCCAGCAGCTTAAGGGGTTCATACAATGAGCAGTTCTTC
few | TRBJ2-7 | TRBV12-3/TRBV12-4 | - | CASRFQNSNSYEQYF | TGTGCCAGCAGGTTCCAGAACAGTAATTCCTACGAGCAGTACTTC
many | TRBJ2-1 | TRBV3-1 | TRBD2 | CASSQGLAGGYNEQFF | TGTGCCAGCAGCCAGGGACTAGCGGGGGGGTACAATGAGCAGTTCTTC
few | TRBJ1-2 | TRBV5-6 | - | CASSLLQNYGYTF | TGTGCCAGCAGCTTGTTACAGAACTATGGCTACACCTTC
few | TRBJ2-5 | TRBV10-3 | - | CATRQAQETQYF | TGTGCCACCCGACAGGCGCAAGAGACCCAGTACTTC
- | TRBJ2-5 | TRBV20-1 | - | CSARDGGAPLKTQYF | TGCAGTGCTAGAGATGGGGGCGCACCCCTGAAGACCCAGTACTTC
- | TRBJ1-6 | TRBV7-6 | - | CASSFLNSPLHF | TGTGCCAGCAGCTTCTTGAATTCACCCCTCCACTTT
few | TRBJ1-3 | TRBV10-3 | - | CAISESNTGDTIYF | TGTGCCATCAGTGAGTCGAACACGGGGGACACCATATATTTT
- | TRBJ2-1 | TRBV9 | TRBD2 | CASSVATAGGYNEQFF | TGTGCCAGCAGCGTAGCTACTGCGGGGGGGTACAATGAGCAGTTCTTC
few | TRBJ2-1 | TRBV29-1 | - | CSVEEFKRPDNEQFF | TGCAGCGTTGAAGAATTTAAAAGACCGGACAATGAGCAGTTCTTC
- | TRBJ2-3 | TRBV10-2 | - | CASSENQIAWRFHTQYF | TGCGCCAGCAGTGAGAACCAGATAGCGTGGAGGTTCCATACGCAGTATTTT